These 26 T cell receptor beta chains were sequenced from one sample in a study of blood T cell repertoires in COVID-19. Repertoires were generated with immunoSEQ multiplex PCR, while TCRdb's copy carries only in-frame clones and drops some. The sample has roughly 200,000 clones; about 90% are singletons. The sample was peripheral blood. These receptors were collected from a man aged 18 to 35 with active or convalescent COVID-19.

In DNA form, the CDR3 reads TGTGCCAGCGGCAGGGGGCACTACGAGCAGTACTTC. Protein sequence: CASGRGHYEQYF. V usage is TRBV12-3 or TRBV12-4 and J usage is TRBJ2-7; TRBD1 matches at 8 bases. The V gene end was trimmed by 8 bases and the J gene end by 3 bases; junction bases not matched to a gene: 3. The CDR3 has 12 amino acids.

CDR3 in amino acids: CASSPGFRDTEAFF. Written as DNA, the CDR3 is TGTGCCAGCAGCCCAGGGTTTCGGGACACTGAAGCTTTCTTT. This rearrangement joins TRBV3-1 (or the pseudogene TRBV3-2) to TRBJ1-1; TRBD1 might be the D (5 bases). Germline V gene sequence: CDR1 LGHDT, CDR2 YNNKEL (reference sequence). The CDR3 is 14 residues long. Trimming took off 4 bases at V and 3 bases at J, with 12 bases between the two ends.

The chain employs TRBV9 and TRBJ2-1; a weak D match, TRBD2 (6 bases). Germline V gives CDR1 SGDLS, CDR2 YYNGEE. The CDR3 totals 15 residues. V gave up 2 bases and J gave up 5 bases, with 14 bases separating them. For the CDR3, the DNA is TGTGCCAGCAGCGTCGGGACCAGACTAGACAATGAGCAGTTCTTC. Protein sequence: CASSVGTRLDNEQFF.

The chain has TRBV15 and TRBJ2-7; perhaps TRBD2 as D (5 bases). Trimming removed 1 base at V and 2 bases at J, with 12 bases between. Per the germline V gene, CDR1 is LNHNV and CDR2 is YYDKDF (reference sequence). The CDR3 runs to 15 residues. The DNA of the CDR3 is TGTGCCACCAGCAGAGTAGCCGGGGTAACCTACGAGCAGTACTTC. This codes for CATSRVAGVTYEQYF.

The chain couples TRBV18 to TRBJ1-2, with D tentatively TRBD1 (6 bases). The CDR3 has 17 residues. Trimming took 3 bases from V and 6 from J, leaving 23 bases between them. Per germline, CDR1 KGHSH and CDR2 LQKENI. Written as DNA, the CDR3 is TGTGCCAGCTCACCCCAGGCGATAGGGCCAGAGGGGGATGGCTACACCTTC. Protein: CASSPQAIGPEGDGYTF.

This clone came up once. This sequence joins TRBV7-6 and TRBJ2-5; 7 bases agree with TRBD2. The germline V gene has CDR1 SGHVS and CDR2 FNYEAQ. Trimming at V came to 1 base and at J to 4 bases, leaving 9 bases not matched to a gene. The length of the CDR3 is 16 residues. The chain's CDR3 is CASSLDDNTGGETQYF. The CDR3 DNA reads TGTGCCAGCAGCTTAGACGACAACACGGGAGGAGAGACCCAGTACTTC.

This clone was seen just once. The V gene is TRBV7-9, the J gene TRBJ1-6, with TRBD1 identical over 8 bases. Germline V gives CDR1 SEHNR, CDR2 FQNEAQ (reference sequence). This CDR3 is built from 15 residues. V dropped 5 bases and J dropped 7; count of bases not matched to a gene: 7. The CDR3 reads CASSPKDRENSPLHF. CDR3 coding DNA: TGTGCCAGCAGCCCTAAGGACAGGGAAAATTCACCCCTCCACTTT.

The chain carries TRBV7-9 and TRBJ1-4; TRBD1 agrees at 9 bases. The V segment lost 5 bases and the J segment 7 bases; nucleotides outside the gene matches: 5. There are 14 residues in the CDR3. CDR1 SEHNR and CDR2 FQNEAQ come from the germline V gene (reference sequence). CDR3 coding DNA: TGTGCCAGCAGCCCGACAGGGGGGGGTGAAAAACTGTTTTTT. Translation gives CASSPTGGGEKLFF.

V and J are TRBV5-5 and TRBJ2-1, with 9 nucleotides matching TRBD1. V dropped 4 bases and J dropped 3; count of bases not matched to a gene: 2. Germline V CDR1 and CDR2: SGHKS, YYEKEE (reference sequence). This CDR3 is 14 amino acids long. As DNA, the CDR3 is TGTGCCAGCAGCACAGGGGGCGTCTACAATGAGCAGTTCTTC. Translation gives CASSTGGVYNEQFF.

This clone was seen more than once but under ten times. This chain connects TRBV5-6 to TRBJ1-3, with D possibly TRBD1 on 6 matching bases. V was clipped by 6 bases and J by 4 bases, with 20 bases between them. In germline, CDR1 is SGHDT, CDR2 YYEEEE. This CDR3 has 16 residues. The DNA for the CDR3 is TGTGCCAGCATAAATCGGGGGGCGCATCGCGGAAACACCATATATTTT. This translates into CASINRGAHRGNTIYF.

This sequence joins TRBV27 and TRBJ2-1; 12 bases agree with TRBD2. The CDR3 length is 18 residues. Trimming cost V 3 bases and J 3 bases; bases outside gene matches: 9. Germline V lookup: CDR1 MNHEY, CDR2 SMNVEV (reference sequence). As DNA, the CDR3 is TGTGCCAGCAGTTTTGTGGCTAGCGGGAGGGCCGTCTACAATGAGCAGTTCTTC. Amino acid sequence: CASSFVASGRAVYNEQFF.

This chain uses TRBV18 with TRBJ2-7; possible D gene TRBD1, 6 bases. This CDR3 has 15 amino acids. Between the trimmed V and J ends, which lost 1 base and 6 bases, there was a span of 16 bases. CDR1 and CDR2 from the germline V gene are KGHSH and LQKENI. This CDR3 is CASSPRTGSYLEQYF. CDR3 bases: TGTGCCAGCTCACCACGAACAGGGTCCTACCTCGAGCAGTACTTC. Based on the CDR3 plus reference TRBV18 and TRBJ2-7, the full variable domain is NAGVMQNPRHLVRRRGQEARLRCSPMKGHSHVYWYRQLPEEGLKFMVYLQKENIIDESGMPKERFSAEFPKEGPSILRIQQVVRGDSAAYFCASSPRTGSYLEQYFGPGTRLTVT.

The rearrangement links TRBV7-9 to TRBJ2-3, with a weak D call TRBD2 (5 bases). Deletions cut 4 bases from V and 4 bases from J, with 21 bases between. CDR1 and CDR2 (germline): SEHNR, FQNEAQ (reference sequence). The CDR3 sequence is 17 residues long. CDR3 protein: CASSSPPGRAGADTQYF. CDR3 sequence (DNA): TGTGCCAGCAGCTCCCCACCTGGGCGGGCGGGCGCAGATACGCAGTATTTT.

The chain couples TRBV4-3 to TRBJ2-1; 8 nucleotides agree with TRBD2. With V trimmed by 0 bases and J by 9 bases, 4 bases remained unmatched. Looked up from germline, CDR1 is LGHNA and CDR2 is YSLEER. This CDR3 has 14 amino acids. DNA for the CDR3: TGCGCCAGCAGCCAAGAACCCGGGAGGGTTGAGCAGTTCTTC. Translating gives CASSQEPGRVEQFF.

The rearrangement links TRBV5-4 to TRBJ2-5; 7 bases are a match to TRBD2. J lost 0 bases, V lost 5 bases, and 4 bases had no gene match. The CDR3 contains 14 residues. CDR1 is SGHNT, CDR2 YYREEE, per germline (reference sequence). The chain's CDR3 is CASRRDYDQETQYF. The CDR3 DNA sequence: TGTGCCAGCAGACGGGACTACGACCAAGAGACCCAGTACTTC.

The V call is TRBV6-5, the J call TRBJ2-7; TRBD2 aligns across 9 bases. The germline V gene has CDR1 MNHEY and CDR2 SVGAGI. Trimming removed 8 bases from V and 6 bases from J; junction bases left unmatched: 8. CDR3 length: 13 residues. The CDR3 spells CASQSSGTFEQYF. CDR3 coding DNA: TGTGCCAGCCAGTCTAGCGGGACGTTCGAGCAGTACTTC.

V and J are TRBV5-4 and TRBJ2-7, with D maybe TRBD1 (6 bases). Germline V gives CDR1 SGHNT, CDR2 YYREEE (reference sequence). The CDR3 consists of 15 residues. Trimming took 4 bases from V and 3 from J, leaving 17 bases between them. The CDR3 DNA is TGTGCCAGCAGCCCTGGGACACGATCGGTCTACGAGCAGTACTTC. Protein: CASSPGTRSVYEQYF.

The CDR3 loop reads CASSIDFPGQGADTQYF. For the CDR3, the DNA is TGTGCCAGTAGTATAGATTTTCCCGGACAGGGCGCAGATACGCAGTATTTT. The chain joins TRBV19 to TRBJ2-3; 8 bases are shared with TRBD1. The CDR3 has 17 residues. CDR1 LNHDA and CDR2 SQIVND come from the germline V gene (reference sequence). V was pared by 0 bases and J by 4 bases, with 9 bases of the junction left unmatched.

The CDR3 DNA is TGTGCCAGCAGTTCCTATGATACCATGAACACTGAAGCTTTCTTT. It codes for CASSSYDTMNTEAFF. J is TRBJ1-1 and V is TRBV6-5; D is uncertain. V was clipped by 4 bases and J by 0 bases, with 12 bases between them. Germline-derived CDR1 and CDR2 are MNHEY and SVGAGI. This CDR3 is built from 15 residues.

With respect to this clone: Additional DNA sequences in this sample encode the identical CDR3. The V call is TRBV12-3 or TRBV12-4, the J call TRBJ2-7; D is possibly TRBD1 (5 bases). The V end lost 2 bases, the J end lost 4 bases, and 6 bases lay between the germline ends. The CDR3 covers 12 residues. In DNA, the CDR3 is TGTGCCAGCAGTTTACAGGGATACGAGCAGTACTTC. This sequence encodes CASSLQGYEQYF.

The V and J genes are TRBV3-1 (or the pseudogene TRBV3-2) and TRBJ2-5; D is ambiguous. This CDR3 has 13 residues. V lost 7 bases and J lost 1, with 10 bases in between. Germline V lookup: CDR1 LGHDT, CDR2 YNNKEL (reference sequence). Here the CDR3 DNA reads TGTGCCAGCAAACGACGGGTCCAAGAGACCCAGTACTTC. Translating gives CASKRRVQETQYF.

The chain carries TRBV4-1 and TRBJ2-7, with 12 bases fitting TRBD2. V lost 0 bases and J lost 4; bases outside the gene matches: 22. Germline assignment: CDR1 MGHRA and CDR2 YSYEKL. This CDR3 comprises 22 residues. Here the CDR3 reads CASSQDIVSGLAGGPVGYEQYF. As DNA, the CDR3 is TGCGCCAGCAGCCAAGATATAGTGTCAGGCCTAGCGGGAGGGCCGGTCGGGTACGAGCAGTACTTC.

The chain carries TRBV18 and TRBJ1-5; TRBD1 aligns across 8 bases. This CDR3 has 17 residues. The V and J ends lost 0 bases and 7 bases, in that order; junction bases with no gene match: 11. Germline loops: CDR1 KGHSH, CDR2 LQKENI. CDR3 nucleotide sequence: TGTGCCAGCTCACCACCCCAGGGGGCTTCCGGGATACAGCCCCAGCATTTT. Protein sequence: CASSPPQGASGIQPQHF. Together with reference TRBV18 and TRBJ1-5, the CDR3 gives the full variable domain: NAGVMQNPRHLVRRRGQEARLRCSPMKGHSHVYWYRQLPEEGLKFMVYLQKENIIDESGMPKERFSAEFPKEGPSILRIQQVVRGDSAAYFCASSPPQGASGIQPQHFGDGTRLSIL.

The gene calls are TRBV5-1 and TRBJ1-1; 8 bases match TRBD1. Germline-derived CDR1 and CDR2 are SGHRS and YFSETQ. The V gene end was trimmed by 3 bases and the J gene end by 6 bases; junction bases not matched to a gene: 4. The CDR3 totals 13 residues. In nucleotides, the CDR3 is TGCGCCAGCAGCTCCGGACAGGGCCCTGAAGCTTTCTTT. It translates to CASSSGQGPEAFF.

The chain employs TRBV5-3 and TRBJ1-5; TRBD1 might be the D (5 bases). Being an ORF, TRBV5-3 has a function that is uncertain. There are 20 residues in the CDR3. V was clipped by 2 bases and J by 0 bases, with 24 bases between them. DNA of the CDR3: TGTGCCAGAAGCTTAAACGCCACGTTTGCAGGGCCTGGTAGCAATCAGCCCCAGCATTTT. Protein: CARSLNATFAGPGSNQPQHF.

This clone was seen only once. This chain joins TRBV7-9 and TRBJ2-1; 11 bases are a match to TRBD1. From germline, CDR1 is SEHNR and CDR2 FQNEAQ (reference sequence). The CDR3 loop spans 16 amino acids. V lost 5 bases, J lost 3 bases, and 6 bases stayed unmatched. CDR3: CASSPWTGGDYNEQFF. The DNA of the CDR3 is TGTGCCAGCAGCCCATGGACAGGGGGCGACTACAATGAGCAGTTCTTC.